This TCR beta chain stems from a study of T cell responses to AZD1222 COVID-19 vaccine. Study-wide results and limits: Possibly, clonal diversity was underestimated; donors were largely white British and included more females. All repertoire sampling was performed exclusively after the peak T cell response.

A note on this clone: The antigen remains unidentified.

Germline-derived CDR1 and CDR2 are LNHDA and SQIVND (reference sequence). The length of the CDR3 is 16 residues. Trimming removed 5 bases from V and 4 bases from J, with 18 bases in between. Researchers grouped second doses given at about 4 or about 12 weeks into one pool. Profiled with immunoSEQ multiplex PCR; TCRdb holds only in-frame clones, not every one. The table includes tens of thousands of clones, 87% detected once. This specimen was peripheral blood, taken 28 days after the second AZD1222 dose. The receptor comes from an adult who received the AZD1222 COVID-19 vaccine. The rearrangement joins TRBV19 to TRBJ1-5; possibly TRBD1 for D (5 bases). The CDR3 nucleotides are TGTGCCAGTAGTTTTCAGGGCCAGTCGTATAATCAGCCCCAGCATTTT. The encoded protein is CASSFQGQSYNQPQHF.